This is a list of T cell receptor beta chains from one sample in a study of shared clonotypes between healthy human individuals. Assay used: immunoSEQ multiplex PCR; TCRdb lists only in-frame clones, some missing. The sample includes about 460,000 clones, roughly three quarters of them seen just once. The sample was PBMCs. All receptors derive from a middle-aged woman in good health. Some clones in this sample may be carry-over from other donors' samples. Each CDR3 is given with its conserved first and last residue. Each record gives: clone size, V gene, J gene, D gene, CDR3 protein, CDR3 DNA. The D gene is left open where the match is weak. For some rows the clone size is stated as once, few or many, or as a class when expanded; others skip it.

-	TRBV5-1	TRBJ2-7	TRBD2	CASSLAGTNSYEQYF	TGCGCCAGCAGCTTGGCAGGGACTAACTCCTACGAGCAGTACTTC
-	TRBV2	TRBJ1-4	TRBD1	CASSDDRANEKLFF	TGTGCCAGCAGTGACGACAGGGCTAATGAAAAACTGTTTTTT
-	TRBV11-2	TRBJ2-3	TRBD1	CASSLGRDRRTDTQYF	TGTGCCAGCAGCTTAGGCCGGGACAGACGCACAGATACGCAGTATTTT
-	TRBV28	TRBJ2-3	TRBD2	CASSSGGAGSRAQYF	TGTGCCAGCAGCTCCGGGGGGGCCGGGTCCCGAGCGCAGTATTTT
-	TRBV6-5	TRBJ1-1	TRBD1	CASSYGTANTEAFF	TGTGCCAGCAGTTACGGGACAGCGAACACTGAAGCTTTCTTT
-	TRBV4-2	TRBJ2-7	TRBD2	CASSQDLAVQSYEQHF	TGTGCCAGCAGCCAAGATCTAGCGGTGCAATCCTACGAGCAGCACTTC
-	TRBV7-2	TRBJ1-1	-	CASSFGRDAEAFF	TGTGCCAGCAGCTTCGGCAGGGATGCTGAAGCTTTCTTT
once	TRBV19	TRBJ2-1	-	CASSIEVGQFNEQFF	TGTGCCAGTAGTATAGAGGTTGGACAGTTCAATGAGCAGTTCTTC
-	TRBV6-6	TRBJ2-1	-	CASSFRTDYNEQFF	TGTGCCAGCAGTTTCAGGACGGATTACAATGAGCAGTTCTTC
-	TRBV6-5	TRBJ1-2	TRBD1	CASSPTGGGGYTF	TGTGCCAGCAGTCCGACAGGGGGCGGGGGCTACACCTTC